Listed here are 29 T cell receptor beta chains from one sample, sequenced in a study of CD8 T cells in Susac syndrome. About 0.5 to 1 ug RNA was reverse transcribed with random hexamers. TCRdb redid the calling of the immunoSEQ multiplex PCR reads with MiXCR, one entry per CDR3 protein. This sample has roughly 150,000 distinct CDR3 sequences; roughly 95% occur once, and the top ten carry about 0.1%. Material: CD4+ T cells from PBMCs. Receptors were obtained from a human donor with multiple sclerosis.

V gene TRBV6-6 combines with J gene TRBJ1-5; D call uncertain. The CDR3 covers 13 residues. Germline CDR1 and CDR2: MNHNY and SVGAGI (reference sequence). The germline V and J ends were trimmed by 5 bases and 6 bases, with 11 bases remaining between them. The CDR3: CASSPGWAQPQHF. The CDR3 nucleotides read TGTGCCAGCAGTCCCGGATGGGCTCAGCCCCAGCATTTT.

The chain couples TRBV10-1 to TRBJ2-7; TRBD2 matches 7 bases. The CDR3 runs to 14 residues. Germline-derived CDR1 and CDR2 are WNHNN and SYGVQD (reference sequence). The junction had 4 bases not matched to a gene; V was cut back by 5 bases and J by 0 bases. CDR3 in DNA: TGCGCCAGCAGTAAAGCGGGAAGCTCCTACGAGCAGTACTTC. Protein sequence: CASSKAGSSYEQYF.

Regarding this clonotype: An end of the junction does not agree with germline; a read error may underlie this. The rearrangement joins TRBV30 to TRBJ1-1; D ambiguous. Germline CDR1 GTSNPN, CDR2 SVGIG (reference sequence). The CDR3 contains 9 residues. The chain's CDR3 is CAWSRPLKF. The CDR3 DNA reads as TGTGCCTGGAGTCGTCCCTTGAAATTT.

This clonotype showed up just a few times. J is TRBJ2-7 and V is TRBV3-1; 11 bases agree with TRBD2. The CDR3 spans 14 residues. V lost 4 bases to trimming and J lost 3 bases; unmatched junction nucleotides: 2. The germline CDR1 and CDR2 sequences are LGHDT and YNNKEL (reference sequence). CDR3 coding DNA: TGTGCCAGCAGCCTCACTAGCGGGAGCTACGAGCAGTACTTC. The encoded protein is CASSLTSGSYEQYF.

This rearrangement joins TRBV19 to TRBJ2-2; possible D gene TRBD2, 6 bases. The CDR3 length is 14 residues. Deletions cut 3 bases from V and 6 bases from J, with 11 bases between. The germline V gene has CDR1 LNHDA and CDR2 SQIVND (reference sequence). The chain's CDR3 is CASSIRETSGELFF. CDR3 coding DNA: TGTGCCAGTAGTATTCGGGAGACTTCCGGGGAGCTGTTTTTT.

The rearrangement uses TRBV27 and TRBJ1-5; D might be TRBD1 (6 bases). Germline V CDR1 and CDR2: MNHEY, SMNVEV (reference sequence). The germline V and J ends were trimmed by 3 bases and 2 bases, with 14 bases remaining between them. The CDR3 consists of 16 residues. The CDR3 loop is CASSFKGVIGNQPQHF. The CDR3 coding sequence is TGTGCCAGCAGTTTTAAGGGGGTCATAGGCAATCAGCCCCAGCATTTT.

This clonotype has only one observation. V and J are TRBV12-3 or TRBV12-4 and TRBJ2-3, with a weak D call TRBD1 (6 bases). V lost 4 bases, J lost 6 bases, and 14 bases lay in between. The CDR3 contains 14 residues. CDR3 in amino acids: CASSWTARIDTQYF. The CDR3 DNA reads TGTGCCAGCAGTTGGACAGCGCGTATCGATACGCAGTATTTT.

The V gene is TRBV20-1, the J gene TRBJ2-1, with D unclear. The CDR3 runs 13 residues. Trimming took 6 bases from V and 2 from J, leaving 11 bases between them. Germline CDR1 reads DFQATT; CDR2 reads SNEGSKA (reference sequence). CDR3 residues: CSAPGGTYNEQFF. The CDR3 nucleotides read TGCAGTGCCCCCGGCGGAACCTACAATGAGCAGTTCTTC.

The J gene is TRBJ1-2, the V gene TRBV12-3 or TRBV12-4; perhaps TRBD1 as D (5 bases). V was trimmed by 6 bases and J by 8 bases, leaving 10 bases between them. CDR3 length equals 11 residues. In nucleotides, the CDR3 is TGTGCCAGCAGCGCCGGGGGAGGCTACACCTTC. Translating gives CASSAGGGYTF.

The genes are TRBV9 and TRBJ2-5; D assignment may be TRBD1 or TRBD2 (5 bases each). CDR1 and CDR2 (germline): SGDLS, YYNGEE. The V gene lost 2 bases and the J gene lost 4 bases, with 12 bases spanning the gap. The CDR3 has 14 amino acids. CDR3: CASSVMGEGETQYF. Here the CDR3 DNA reads TGTGCCAGCAGCGTGATGGGGGAAGGAGAGACCCAGTACTTC.

This chain connects TRBV7-3 to TRBJ2-1, with TRBD2 matching over 13 bases. The germline CDR1 and CDR2 sequences are SGHTA and FQGTGA. There are 15 residues in the CDR3. Germline trimming cut 5 bases from V and 10 bases from J; bases unmatched to any gene: 8. In DNA form, the CDR3 reads TGTGCCAGCAGCCCGAGACTAGCGGGAGGCGGGGAGCAGTTCTTC. It yields the protein CASSPRLAGGGEQFF. The variable domain in full, completed from reference TRBV7-3 and TRBJ2-1, reads GAGVSQTPSNKVTEKGKYVELRCDPISGHTALYWYRQSLGQGPEFLIYFQGTGAADDSGLPNDRFFAVRPEGSVSTLKIQRTERGDSAVYLCASSPRLAGGGEQFFGPGTRLTVL.

The CDR3 sequence is CASSRQVLYEQYF. The CDR3 DNA follows: TGTGCCAGCAGTCGACAGGTTCTCTACGAGCAGTACTTC. The chain recombines TRBV12-3 or TRBV12-4 with TRBJ2-7; a possible D gene is TRBD1 (6 bases). The CDR3 length is 13 residues. V was cut by 5 bases and J by 3 bases, with 11 bases left in between.

This chain links TRBV4-1 with TRBJ2-2; 9 bases line up with TRBD2. The CDR3 has 17 amino acids. CDR1 and CDR2 (germline): MGHRA, YSYEKL. Trimming cost V 1 base and J 8 bases; bases outside gene matches: 11. DNA for the CDR3: TGCGCCAGCAGCCAAGCGGGGCGGGAGGGCCAAGGTGGGGAGCTGTTTTTT. Residues: CASSQAGREGQGGELFF.

A single count supports this clonotype. This sequence joins TRBV7-2 and TRBJ2-7, with 9 bases that match TRBD2. Germline lookup yields CDR1 SGHTA and CDR2 FQGNSA. The CDR3 has 16 amino acids. The junction had 9 bases not matched to a gene; V was cut back by 4 bases and J by 2 bases. As DNA, the CDR3 is TGTGCCAGCAGCTCTTGGCTAGCGGGGATCCCCTACGAGCAGTACTTC. This codes for CASSSWLAGIPYEQYF.

This clonotype came up once. CDR3 amino acids: CASSIEFFNQPQHF. CDR3 bases: TGTGCCAGTAGTATCGAGTTCTTTAATCAGCCCCAGCATTTT. J is TRBJ1-5 and V is TRBV19; D ambiguous. CDR1 and CDR2 (germline): LNHDA, SQIVND (reference sequence). The germline V and J ends were trimmed by 3 bases and 4 bases, with 10 bases remaining between them. The CDR3 runs 14 residues.

The chain employs TRBV20-1 and TRBJ1-3; D may be TRBD1 (5 bases). With 1 base removed from V and 0 bases from J, the gap between germline ends came to 10 bases. Per germline, CDR1 DFQATT and CDR2 SNEGSKA (reference sequence). This CDR3 comprises 15 residues. In DNA form, the CDR3 reads TGCAGTGCTAGAGTTACAGGCCTCTCTGGAAACACCATATATTTT. Amino acid sequence: CSARVTGLSGNTIYF.

This rearrangement joins TRBV29-1 to TRBJ1-1, with a weak D call TRBD1 (5 bases). V was pared by 4 bases and J by 4 bases, with 10 bases between. The germline CDR1 and CDR2 sequences are SQVTM and ANQGSEA. The CDR3 sequence is 12 residues long. The CDR3: CSVAVGGTEAFF. Written as DNA, the CDR3 is TGCAGCGTTGCGGTCGGGGGCACTGAAGCTTTCTTT.

Only one count was recorded for this clonotype. The chain carries TRBV24-1 and TRBJ2-7; possible D gene TRBD1, 5 bases. In germline, CDR1 is KGHDR, CDR2 SFDVKD. This CDR3 has 13 amino acids. Trimming took off 4 bases at V and 3 bases at J, with 9 bases between the two ends. CDR3 in amino acids: CATSDRTRYEQYF. The DNA of the CDR3 is TGTGCCACCAGTGACCGGACACGCTACGAGCAGTACTTC.

The rearrangement links TRBV23-1 to TRBJ1-1; tentatively, D is TRBD1 (6 bases). TRBV23-1 is an open reading frame, and its role is uncertain. There are 16 residues in the CDR3. The V end lost 0 bases, the J end lost 0 bases, and 11 bases lay between the germline ends. The CDR3 DNA reads TGCGCCAGCAGTCAATCCCTTGGGGGGCTGAACACTGAAGCTTTCTTT. Translating gives CASSQSLGGLNTEAFF.

This sequence joins TRBV27 and TRBJ2-3; no clear D gene. CDR3 length equals 14 residues. V was pared by 5 bases and J by 3 bases, with 12 bases between. Germline CDR1 and CDR2: MNHEY and SMNVEV (reference sequence). DNA for the CDR3: TGTGCCAGCAGTCGATCCCCCCCGACAGATACGCAGTATTTT. Its protein product is CASSRSPPTDTQYF.

This chain connects TRBV29-1 to TRBJ1-1, with 7 bases lining up with TRBD1. The CDR3 is made up of 11 amino acids. Germline CDR1 SQVTM, CDR2 ANQGSEA. As DNA, the CDR3 is TGCAGTGTACAGGGGAGAACTGAAGCTTTCTTT. The encoded protein is CSVQGRTEAFF.

The V and J genes are TRBV5-1 and TRBJ2-5; D not resolved. Germline values: CDR1 SGHRS, CDR2 YFSETQ. Deletions cut 4 bases from V and 1 base from J, with 11 bases between. The CDR3 has 14 residues. CDR3 in amino acids: CASSLWNSQETQYF. The CDR3 nucleotides are TGCGCCAGCAGCCTATGGAACTCCCAAGAGACCCAGTACTTC. The full variable domain, rest sourced from reference TRBV5-1 and TRBJ2-5, is KAGVTQTPRYLIKTRGQQVTLSCSPISGHRSVSWYQQTPGQGLQFLFEYFSETQRNKGNFPGRFSGRQFSNSRSEMNVSTLELGDSALYLCASSLWNSQETQYFGPGTRLLVL.

The V call is TRBV3-1, the J call TRBJ2-5; TRBD1 agrees at 9 bases. V lost 4 bases and J lost 6; bases outside the gene matches: 6. Germline V lookup: CDR1 LGHDT, CDR2 YNNKEL (reference sequence). This CDR3 spans 14 amino acids. The CDR3 protein is CASSPRDRVKTQYF. The CDR3 nucleotides read TGTGCCAGCAGCCCGCGGGACAGGGTCAAGACCCAGTACTTC.

This rearrangement joins TRBV29-1 to TRBJ2-5; D gene uncertain. V lost 7 bases, J lost 4 bases, and 22 bases lay in between. Germline lookup yields CDR1 SQVTM and CDR2 ANQGSEA. The CDR3 runs to 15 residues. CDR3 residues: CSAAFVGSVGETQYF. In DNA form, the CDR3 reads TGCAGCGCCGCCTTCGTGGGCAGCGTGGGAGAGACCCAGTACTTC.

This rearrangement joins TRBV30 to TRBJ1-5, with a possible D match to TRBD1 (5 bases). The V end was cut by 0 bases, the J end by 5 bases, with 17 bases between. This CDR3 region has 16 residues. Germline loops: CDR1 GTSNPN, CDR2 SVGIG (reference sequence). This chain's CDR3 is CAWSVSWGPGDQPQHF. In DNA, the CDR3 is TGTGCCTGGAGTGTCTCATGGGGACCGGGGGATCAGCCCCAGCATTTT.

The chain couples TRBV6-5 to TRBJ2-7; 8 bases map to TRBD1. Germline trimming cut 4 bases from V and 3 bases from J; bases unmatched to any gene: 8. The CDR3 spans 15 residues. Germline CDR1 is MNHEY and CDR2 is SVGAGI. CDR3 DNA sequence: TGTGCCAGCAGTTTAGGGGAGACAGGGGACTACGAGCAGTACTTC. This translates into CASSLGETGDYEQYF.

The chain couples TRBV18 to TRBJ1-1; 9 positions agree with TRBD1. V lost 4 bases, J lost 1 base, and 4 bases stayed unmatched. The CDR3 covers 15 residues. Germline CDR1 reads KGHSH; CDR2 reads LQKENI. This chain's CDR3 is CASSQGGQGNTEAFF. DNA of the CDR3: TGTGCCAGCTCACAGGGGGGACAGGGGAACACTGAAGCTTTCTTT.

The chain employs TRBV12-3 or TRBV12-4 and TRBJ2-5, with D tentatively TRBD2 (5 bases). The V and J ends lost 4 bases and 0 bases respectively, with 9 bases between them. CDR3 length equals 14 residues. The CDR3 reads CASSSRVYQETQYF. As DNA, the CDR3 is TGTGCCAGCAGTTCGCGGGTGTACCAAGAGACCCAGTACTTC.

The V gene is TRBV29-1, the J gene TRBJ1-2; a weak D match, TRBD1 (5 bases). CDR1 and CDR2 (germline): SQVTM, ANQGSEA. This CDR3 is built from 11 residues. The V end lost 6 bases, the J end lost 6 bases, and 11 bases lay between the germline ends. The CDR3 DNA reads as TGCAGCGTCCGTATGGGGGATGGCTACACCTTC. Residues: CSVRMGDGYTF.